Listed below are T cell receptor beta chains from one sample, sequenced in a study of beta chain features in type 1 diabetes. Assay used: immunoSEQ multiplex PCR; TCRdb lists only in-frame clones, some missing. This table holds 810,000 or so clones, roughly 15% found once. Material: naive CD4+ T cells from blood. These receptors all stem from a woman aged 18-30 years in good health. CDR3s include the opening cysteine and the closing phenylalanine or tryptophan. A D gene is named only where the DNA matches it firmly. Only some rows state a clone size, as once, few, many or a class for expanded clones.

v_gene: TRBV7-9
abundance: few
j_gene: TRBJ1-5
d_gene: -
CDR3nt: TGTGCCAGCAGCTTATCAGGCCAGGGAGAGCAGCCCCAGCATTTT
CDR3aa: CASSLSGQGEQPQHF

v_gene: TRBV6-5
abundance: -
j_gene: TRBJ1-1
d_gene: -
CDR3nt: TGTGCCAGCAGGACAGAGAGATACACTGAAGCTTTCTTT
CDR3aa: CASRTERYTEAFF

v_gene: TRBV5-8
abundance: few
j_gene: TRBJ2-5
d_gene: -
CDR3nt: TGTGCCAGCAGCTTCGACTCGGCCCAGTACTTC
CDR3aa: CASSFDSAQYF

v_gene: TRBV18
abundance: few
j_gene: TRBJ2-7
d_gene: -
CDR3nt: TGTGCCAGCTCACGAGAGTACGAGCAGTACTTC
CDR3aa: CASSREYEQYF

v_gene: TRBV18
abundance: -
j_gene: TRBJ2-4
d_gene: -
CDR3nt: TGTGCCAGCTCACCAGTGGGCGGGGAAGCCAAAAACATTCAGTACTTC
CDR3aa: CASSPVGGEAKNIQYF

v_gene: TRBV28
abundance: -
j_gene: TRBJ2-5
d_gene: -
CDR3nt: TGTGCCAGCAGTCCCATGAGGCCGGAGAGGGAGACCCAGTACTTC
CDR3aa: CASSPMRPERETQYF

v_gene: TRBV2
abundance: few
j_gene: TRBJ2-3
d_gene: -
CDR3nt: TGTGCCAGCAGTGACGCACCGCCGGATACGCAGTATTTT
CDR3aa: CASSDAPPDTQYF

v_gene: TRBV4-2
abundance: -
j_gene: TRBJ2-4
d_gene: -
CDR3nt: TGTGCCAGCAGCCAAGGTGGGACTGGCCGGAACATTCAGTACTTC
CDR3aa: CASSQGGTGRNIQYF

v_gene: TRBV5-1
abundance: -
j_gene: TRBJ1-1
d_gene: TRBD1
CDR3nt: TGCGCCAGCAGCTTCGACAGGGTGGGCACTGAAGCTTTCTTT
CDR3aa: CASSFDRVGTEAFF

v_gene: TRBV25-1
abundance: -
j_gene: TRBJ2-1
d_gene: TRBD2
CDR3nt: TGTGCCAGCAGTGAATGGAAAGTTGGAGCGGGATCCTACAATGAGCAGTTCTTC
CDR3aa: CASSEWKVGAGSYNEQFF

v_gene: TRBV6-1
abundance: -
j_gene: TRBJ2-7
d_gene: -
CDR3nt: TGTGCCAGCAGTGAAGTCCAACTCTCGGGGCAGGGATACGAGCAGTACTTC
CDR3aa: CASSEVQLSGQGYEQYF

v_gene: TRBV5-1
abundance: few
j_gene: TRBJ1-1
d_gene: -
CDR3nt: TGCGCCAGCAGCTTGTTGGGGCAACGGGGCACTGAAGCTTTCTTT
CDR3aa: CASSLLGQRGTEAFF

v_gene: TRBV19
abundance: -
j_gene: TRBJ1-5
d_gene: TRBD1
CDR3nt: TGTGCCAGTAACTCGGACAGGGCGTACAATCAGCCCCAGCATTTT
CDR3aa: CASNSDRAYNQPQHF

v_gene: TRBV19
abundance: -
j_gene: TRBJ2-7
d_gene: -
CDR3nt: TGTGCCAGTAGTCTATCCCCAAGCTACGAGCAGTACTTC
CDR3aa: CASSLSPSYEQYF

v_gene: TRBV7-2
abundance: -
j_gene: TRBJ1-2
d_gene: -
CDR3nt: TGTGCCAGCACCGTAAGCCGGGACCTCTATGGCTACACCTTC
CDR3aa: CASTVSRDLYGYTF

v_gene: TRBV18
abundance: few
j_gene: TRBJ2-5
d_gene: TRBD1
CDR3nt: TGTGCCAGCTCACCCGGGACAGGCCCCCAAGAGACCCAGTACTTC
CDR3aa: CASSPGTGPQETQYF

v_gene: TRBV4-3
abundance: -
j_gene: TRBJ2-3
d_gene: -
CDR3nt: TGCGCCAGCAGCCAGACACAACTCACAGATACGCAGTATTTT
CDR3aa: CASSQTQLTDTQYF

v_gene: TRBV7-3
abundance: -
j_gene: TRBJ2-3
d_gene: TRBD2
CDR3nt: TGTGCCAGCAGCCCGAGCGGGGGCACAGATACGCAGTATTTT
CDR3aa: CASSPSGGTDTQYF

v_gene: TRBV14
abundance: -
j_gene: TRBJ2-2
d_gene: TRBD1
CDR3nt: TGTGCCAGCAGCCCGGGGGCCAGGGGGCGAGTTACCGGGGAGCTGTTTTTT
CDR3aa: CASSPGARGRVTGELFF

v_gene: TRBV28
abundance: few
j_gene: TRBJ2-3
d_gene: -
CDR3nt: TGTGCCAGCAGTTTACCGGGCAGGGGACGACGTATCATGGATACGCAGTATTTT
CDR3aa: CASSLPGRGRRIMDTQYF

v_gene: TRBV5-4
abundance: -
j_gene: TRBJ2-3
d_gene: TRBD1
CDR3nt: TGTGCCAGCATACCCCGGAGTGACAGGGGGCGAGATACGCAGTATTTT
CDR3aa: CASIPRSDRGRDTQYF

v_gene: TRBV10-3
abundance: -
j_gene: TRBJ2-7
d_gene: -
CDR3nt: TGTGCCATCAGTGCGGGACTGGACTCCTACGAGCAGTACTTC
CDR3aa: CAISAGLDSYEQYF

v_gene: TRBV28
abundance: -
j_gene: TRBJ2-1
d_gene: TRBD1
CDR3nt: TGTGCCAGCAGTAGCTCTTATAACCGGGACAGAGTGTACAATGAGCAGTTCTTC
CDR3aa: CASSSSYNRDRVYNEQFF

v_gene: TRBV4-3
abundance: few
j_gene: TRBJ1-5
d_gene: -
CDR3nt: TGCGCCAGCAGCCAAGATCGTCATATCAGACCCCAGCATTTT
CDR3aa: CASSQDRHIRPQHF

v_gene: TRBV15
abundance: few
j_gene: TRBJ2-6
d_gene: -
CDR3nt: TGTGCCACCAGCAGAGATTTAAGGAGCTCTGGGGCCAACGTCCTGACTTTC
CDR3aa: CATSRDLRSSGANVLTF

v_gene: TRBV7-2
abundance: -
j_gene: TRBJ2-3
d_gene: TRBD2
CDR3nt: TGTGCCAGCAGCCTAAGCGGGAGGGGCACAGATACGCAGTATTTT
CDR3aa: CASSLSGRGTDTQYF

v_gene: TRBV10-3
abundance: few
j_gene: TRBJ2-7
d_gene: -
CDR3nt: TGTGCCATCTCCGGGACCGCGGAGGGCGAGCAGTACTTC
CDR3aa: CAISGTAEGEQYF

v_gene: TRBV28
abundance: -
j_gene: TRBJ2-6
d_gene: TRBD1
CDR3nt: TGTGCCAGCAGCACAGGGGGTCCAGGGGCCAACGTCCTGACTTTC
CDR3aa: CASSTGGPGANVLTF

v_gene: TRBV7-9
abundance: -
j_gene: TRBJ1-1
d_gene: -
CDR3nt: TGTGCCAGCAGCTTGTCATTGGGGACTGAAGCTTTCTTT
CDR3aa: CASSLSLGTEAFF

v_gene: TRBV15
abundance: -
j_gene: TRBJ1-1
d_gene: -
CDR3nt: TGTGCCACCAGCAGAGATTACGTGAACACTGAAGCTTTCTTT
CDR3aa: CATSRDYVNTEAFF

v_gene: TRBV2
abundance: few
j_gene: TRBJ1-2
d_gene: -
CDR3nt: TGTGCCAGCAGTTACGATAATGGTAGTGGCTACACCTTC
CDR3aa: CASSYDNGSGYTF

v_gene: TRBV6-6
abundance: -
j_gene: TRBJ2-1
d_gene: TRBD2
CDR3nt: TGTGCCAGCAGTCCCCTCGGTAGCGGGAGGGGTAATGAGCAGTTCTTC
CDR3aa: CASSPLGSGRGNEQFF

v_gene: TRBV5-8
abundance: -
j_gene: TRBJ1-2
d_gene: -
CDR3nt: TGTGCCAGCAGCAACAGGTTATGGTACACCTTC
CDR3aa: CASSNRLWYTF

v_gene: TRBV9
abundance: few
j_gene: TRBJ2-3
d_gene: TRBD2
CDR3nt: TGTGCCAGCAGCGGGTTGGGACTAGGGGAAGATACGCAGTATTTT
CDR3aa: CASSGLGLGEDTQYF

v_gene: TRBV15
abundance: few
j_gene: TRBJ2-5
d_gene: TRBD2
CDR3nt: TGTGCCACCAGCCCGAGAGCGGGAGGGCAAGAGACCCAGTACTTC
CDR3aa: CATSPRAGGQETQYF

v_gene: TRBV15
abundance: -
j_gene: TRBJ2-5
d_gene: -
CDR3nt: TGTGCCACCAGCACTATTGGGGGGGCGCGGGGCGAGGAGACCCAGTACTTC
CDR3aa: CATSTIGGARGEETQYF

v_gene: TRBV7-8
abundance: few
j_gene: TRBJ2-1
d_gene: TRBD2
CDR3nt: TGTGCCAGCAGCTCGGGGGGGCCGGGACTAGTAAGCTCCTACAATGAGCAGTTCTTC
CDR3aa: CASSSGGPGLVSSYNEQFF

v_gene: TRBV6-5
abundance: -
j_gene: TRBJ2-1
d_gene: -
CDR3nt: TGTGCCAGCAGTTACTCGGCGGTTAGCTCCTACAATGAGCAGTTCTTC
CDR3aa: CASSYSAVSSYNEQFF

v_gene: TRBV9
abundance: few
j_gene: TRBJ1-2
d_gene: TRBD1
CDR3nt: TGTGCCAGCAGCGTAGTACCGACGGGACAGGGACCCTATGGCTACACCTTC
CDR3aa: CASSVVPTGQGPYGYTF

v_gene: TRBV7-9
abundance: few
j_gene: TRBJ2-7
d_gene: -
CDR3nt: TGTGCCAGCGCTCGGGGCAGGAGAACCTACGAGCAGTACTTC
CDR3aa: CASARGRRTYEQYF

v_gene: TRBV7-2
abundance: -
j_gene: TRBJ1-1
d_gene: -
CDR3nt: TGTGCCAGCCTGCTTACGGCAGGGTACGAAGAAGCTTTCTTT
CDR3aa: CASLLTAGYEEAFF

v_gene: TRBV5-1
abundance: few
j_gene: TRBJ2-1
d_gene: TRBD1
CDR3nt: TGCGCCAGCAGCCAAGGACAGGGACGGAGTCAGTTCTTC
CDR3aa: CASSQGQGRSQFF

v_gene: TRBV7-2
abundance: few
j_gene: TRBJ2-1
d_gene: TRBD2
CDR3nt: TGTGCCAGCAGCTTTACTAGCGGGAGGAGGCCCTACAATGAGCAGTTCTTC
CDR3aa: CASSFTSGRRPYNEQFF

v_gene: TRBV19
abundance: few
j_gene: TRBJ2-3
d_gene: -
CDR3nt: TGTGCCAGTAGTATCGGCTCCTCGGTCTCGGATACGCAGTATTTT
CDR3aa: CASSIGSSVSDTQYF

v_gene: TRBV7-2
abundance: few
j_gene: TRBJ2-5
d_gene: -
CDR3nt: TGTGCCAGCAGCTTATACCGGGCTGGGGAGACCCAGTACTTC
CDR3aa: CASSLYRAGETQYF

v_gene: TRBV27
abundance: -
j_gene: TRBJ2-7
d_gene: TRBD2
CDR3nt: TGTGCCAGCAGTCCAAAAAGCTTGGGGCTAGCGGGTACCTACGAGCAGTACTTC
CDR3aa: CASSPKSLGLAGTYEQYF

v_gene: TRBV18
abundance: -
j_gene: TRBJ2-5
d_gene: TRBD1
CDR3nt: TGTGCCAGCTCACCGGGGACAGAAGAGACCCAGTACTTC
CDR3aa: CASSPGTEETQYF

v_gene: TRBV7-3
abundance: -
j_gene: TRBJ2-2
d_gene: -
CDR3nt: TGTGCCAGCAGCTCCGCGAGCGGGACCGGGGAGCTGTTTTTT
CDR3aa: CASSSASGTGELFF

v_gene: TRBV6-5
abundance: -
j_gene: TRBJ2-7
d_gene: -
CDR3nt: TGTGCCAGCTCCTACGAGCAGTACTTC
CDR3aa: CASSYEQYF

v_gene: TRBV25-1
abundance: -
j_gene: TRBJ1-2
d_gene: -
CDR3nt: TGTGCCAGCAGTCACAGCGGGCGCTATGGCTACACCTTC
CDR3aa: CASSHSGRYGYTF

v_gene: TRBV28
abundance: -
j_gene: TRBJ2-5
d_gene: TRBD1
CDR3nt: TGTGCCAGCAGTTTGGCAGGGGGCCCGTACCAAGAGACCCAGTACTTC
CDR3aa: CASSLAGGPYQETQYF

v_gene: TRBV19
abundance: few
j_gene: TRBJ2-3
d_gene: TRBD2
CDR3nt: TGTGCCAGCAAGACTAGCGGTAACACAGATACGCAGTATTTT
CDR3aa: CASKTSGNTDTQYF

v_gene: TRBV7-9
abundance: few
j_gene: TRBJ2-3
d_gene: TRBD2
CDR3nt: TGTGCCAGCAGCCGGACTAGCGGCACAGATACGCAGTATTTT
CDR3aa: CASSRTSGTDTQYF

v_gene: TRBV9
abundance: few
j_gene: TRBJ2-1
d_gene: -
CDR3nt: TGTGCCAGCAGCGTAGGAGTCTGGGCTAGTTCGGATGAGCAGTTCTTC
CDR3aa: CASSVGVWASSDEQFF

v_gene: TRBV29-1
abundance: -
j_gene: TRBJ2-2
d_gene: -
CDR3nt: TGCAGCGTTGAATCGGGAGCCCTTCAGACCGGGGAGCTGTTTTTT
CDR3aa: CSVESGALQTGELFF